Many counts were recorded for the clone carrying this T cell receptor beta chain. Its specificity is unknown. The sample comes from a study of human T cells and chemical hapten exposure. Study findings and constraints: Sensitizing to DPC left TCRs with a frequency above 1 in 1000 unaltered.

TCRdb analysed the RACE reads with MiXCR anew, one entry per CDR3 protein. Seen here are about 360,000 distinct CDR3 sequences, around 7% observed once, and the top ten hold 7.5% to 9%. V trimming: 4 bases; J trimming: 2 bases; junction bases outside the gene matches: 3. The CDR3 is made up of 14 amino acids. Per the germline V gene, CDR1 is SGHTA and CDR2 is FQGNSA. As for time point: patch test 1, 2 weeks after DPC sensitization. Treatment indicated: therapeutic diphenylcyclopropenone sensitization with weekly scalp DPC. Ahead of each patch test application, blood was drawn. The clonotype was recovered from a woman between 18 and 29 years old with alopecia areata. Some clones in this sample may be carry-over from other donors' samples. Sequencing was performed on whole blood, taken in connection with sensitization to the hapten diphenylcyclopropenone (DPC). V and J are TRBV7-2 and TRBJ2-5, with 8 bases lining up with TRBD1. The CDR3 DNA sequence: TGTGCCAGCAGCTCCTGGACAGGGCAAGAGACCCAGTACTTC. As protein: CASSSWTGQETQYF.